This is a list of T cell receptor beta chains from one sample in a study of OX40 agonist ivuxolimab in advanced cancers. Method: immunoSEQ multiplex PCR; TCRdb's copy keeps in-frame clones and lacks some. The table has around 94,000 clones, around 90% seen once; the top ten hold approximately 3.6%. The sequences come from CD4+ or CD8+ T cells sorted from blood, collected in a trial of the OX40 agonist ivuxolimab. All receptors come from an adult with an advanced solid tumor such as melanoma, head and neck, liver or kidney cancer. The CDR3 runs from the conserved cysteine through the conserved F or W. D genes are given only for firm matches. Some rows have no size entry. The others give once, few or many, or a class for an expanded clone.

clone_size | d_call | j_call | v_call | cdr3_aa | cdr3_nt
once | TRBD2 | TRBJ2-3 | TRBV27 | CASRGLVADTQYF | TGTGCCAGCAGGGGACTAGTGGCAGATACGCAGTATTTT
- | - | TRBJ2-5 | TRBV11-2 | CASSFGQETQYF | TGTGCCAGCAGCTTTGGCCAAGAGACCCAGTACTTC
- | - | TRBJ2-7 | TRBV11-2 | CASSLNGLSYEQYF | TGTGCCAGCAGCTTAAATGGGCTTTCCTACGAGCAGTACTTC
few | - | TRBJ1-6 | TRBV19 | CASSIGSPGNSPLHF | TGTGCCAGTAGTATAGGTAGCCCTGGGAATTCACCCCTCCACTTT
- | TRBD1 | TRBJ2-2 | TRBV7-9 | CASSSPGQFANTGELFF | TGTGCCAGCAGCTCGCCGGGACAGTTCGCGAACACCGGGGAGCTGTTTTTT
once | - | TRBJ2-7 | TRBV13 | CASSFGPYEQYF | TGTGCCAGCAGCTTCGGCCCCTACGAGCAGTACTTC
- | - | TRBJ2-1 | TRBV27 | CASGGGAEQFF | TGTGCCAGCGGGGGTGGCGCTGAGCAGTTCTTC
few | - | TRBJ1-1 | TRBV9 | CASTHRENTEAFF | TGTGCCAGTACCCACAGGGAGAACACTGAAGCTTTCTTT
- | - | TRBJ1-2 | TRBV7-6 | CASSLNLEGGANYGYTF | TGTGCCAGCAGCTTGAACCTTGAAGGCGGGGCCAACTATGGCTACACCTTC
- | - | TRBJ2-3 | TRBV5-6 | CASSKSREMRDTQYF | TGTGCCAGCAGCAAGTCTCGCGAGATGCGGGATACGCAGTATTTT
- | - | TRBJ2-2 | TRBV7-6 | CASSLGDGELFF | TGTGCCAGCAGCTTAGGGGACGGGGAGCTGTTTTTT
- | - | TRBJ1-4 | TRBV2 | CASGTRAADEKLFF | TGTGCCAGCGGAACCAGGGCGGCAGACGAAAAACTGTTTTTT
once | TRBD2 | TRBJ2-3 | TRBV6-1 | CASSDSGTSGDTQYF | TGTGCCAGCAGTGACTCCGGGACTAGCGGCGATACGCAGTATTTT
- | TRBD1 | TRBJ2-1 | TRBV4-1 | CASSQKSFRDRGLYNEQFF | TGCGCCAGCAGCCAGAAGTCTTTCCGGGACAGGGGTCTGTACAATGAGCAGTTCTTC
- | - | TRBJ2-2 | TRBV5-6 | CASSPTLNTGELFF | TGTGCCAGCAGCCCCACGCTGAACACCGGGGAGCTGTTTTTT
- | - | TRBJ2-5 | TRBV5-1 | CASSLESQYF | TGCGCCAGCAGCTTGGAATCCCAGTACTTC
- | - | TRBJ2-1 | TRBV6-4 | CASSEGGNEQFF | TGTGCCAGCAGTGAGGGGGGCAATGAGCAGTTCTTC
once | - | TRBJ1-2 | TRBV29-1 | CSVEVSGEYGYTF | TGCAGCGTTGAAGTTTCAGGGGAATATGGCTACACCTTC
- | - | TRBJ1-1 | TRBV9 | CASSAPHGTEAFF | TGTGCCAGCAGCGCCCCACACGGCACTGAAGCTTTCTTT
- | TRBD1 | TRBJ1-1 | TRBV19 | CASSHSNRGTEAFF | TGTGCCAGTAGTCACTCCAACAGGGGAACTGAAGCTTTCTTT
once | - | TRBJ2-6 | TRBV2 | CASEGVVSSGSGANVLTF | TGTGCCAGCGAGGGCGTAGTCAGTAGCGGATCTGGGGCCAACGTCCTGACTTTC
- | - | TRBJ1-1 | TRBV5-5 | CASSFQNTEAFF | TGTGCCAGCAGCTTCCAGAACACTGAAGCTTTCTTT
- | - | TRBJ1-5 | TRBV6-1 | CASWETGGLLPQHF | TGTGCCAGCTGGGAAACGGGGGGGTTATTACCCCAGCATTTT
- | - | TRBJ1-5 | TRBV21-1 | CASSKGYRGTSNQPQHF | TGTGCCAGCAGCAAAGGTTACAGGGGGACTAGCAATCAGCCCCAGCATTTT
- | - | TRBJ1-1 | TRBV6-5 | CASSQGLNTEAFF | TGTGCCAGCAGCCAAGGACTGAACACTGAAGCTTTCTTT
- | - | TRBJ1-1 | TRBV29-1 | CSVFVQGAFF | TGCAGCGTCTTCGTTCAGGGAGCTTTCTTT
- | - | TRBJ1-1 | TRBV19 | CASSIKVGLTEAFF | TGTGCCAGTAGTATAAAAGTGGGGTTGACTGAAGCTTTCTTT
- | TRBD1 | TRBJ1-3 | TRBV4-1 | CASSQAQDRSGNTIYF | TGCGCCAGCAGCCAAGCGCAGGACAGGTCTGGAAACACCATATATTTT
- | - | TRBJ1-1 | TRBV7-6 | CASSFDPGARNTEAFF | TGTGCCAGCAGCTTTGATCCGGGGGCGAGGAACACTGAAGCTTTCTTT
- | TRBD2 | TRBJ2-5 | TRBV11-3 | CASSRWGGQTQYF | TGTGCCAGCAGCCGCTGGGGGGGACAGACCCAGTACTTC
- | - | TRBJ1-1 | TRBV4-1 | CASSTYFQENTEAFF | TGCGCCAGCAGCACTTATTTTCAGGAGAACACTGAAGCTTTCTTT
- | - | TRBJ2-7 | TRBV5-4 | CASSPPHHIYEQYF | TGTGCCAGCAGCCCCCCCCATCATATCTACGAGCAGTACTTC